The entry below gives a single T cell receptor (beta chain) sequence along with its context. Its cognate antigen is unknown. The V gene's germline CDR1 is WNHNN and CDR2 SYGVQD (reference sequence). V lost 6 bases, J lost 1 base, and 38 bases lay in between. The CDR3 extends over 23 amino acids. Study processing details: After removing out-of-frame reads, 2 million to 2.5 million distinct TCRbeta sequences remained. Libraries were prepared by immunoSEQ multiplex PCR; TCRdb keeps only in-frame clonotypes and omits some of them. The V and J calls and clone size come from that table; D and trimming were worked out from the DNA. This table has some 46,000 clones, roughly 80% appearing once. Single viable CD3+CD4+CD8-CD45RO+ cells were sorted as the memory CD4+ T cells. CMV serostatus came from serum IgG against pp150, pp28, p38, p52. The data were obtained in a study of memory CD4+ T cells and cytomegalovirus serostatus. General study points: Median bootstrapped AUC for CMV status was just under 0.97 originally, 0.9 to 0.93 US-trained. CD4+ memory repertoires contained about two fifths of the 164 reported CMV TCRbeta sequences.

V is TRBV10-1 and J is TRBJ2-3, with D perhaps matching TRBD1 or TRBD2 (5 bases each). The sequenced sample consisted of memory CD4+ T cells from blood. The source is an adult in good health and CMV-seronegative. CDR3 residues: CASSSGTENMPGEKKKRTDTQYF. In nucleotides, the CDR3 is TGCGCCAGCAGCTCTGGGACGGAGAACATGCCTGGGGAGAAAAAAAAGCGCACAGATACGCAGTATTTT.